Sequencing of this TCR beta chain was carried out in a study of blood T cell repertoires in COVID-19. Study summary: There were acute and convalescent COVID-19 samples, and they came from the United States, Italy and Spain.

Each participant's cohort was designated according to participant-reported clinical history. Assay: immunoSEQ multiplex PCR; the TCRdb copy retains only in-frame clones and omits some. The table has about 200,000 clones, 75% to 85% seen once; the top ten hold 7% to 8.5%. The CDR3 has 14 residues. Germline-derived CDR1 and CDR2 are SQVTM and ANQGSEA. With V trimmed by 5 bases and J by 7 bases, 9 bases remained unmatched. This chain links TRBV29-1 with TRBJ2-3, with TRBD1 identical over 10 bases. This TCR was sampled from a woman aged 40 to 50 with acute COVID-19. Sequencing was done on a sample of PBMCs or T cells enriched from blood (not recorded which). The CDR3, as DNA: TGCAGCGTTATGACGGGACAGGGGTCATATACGCAGTATTTT. It encodes CSVMTGQGSYTQYF.